These T cell receptor beta chains were read from a single sample in a study of cytomegalovirus exposure and HLA in healthy donors. Clones were read by immunoSEQ multiplex PCR, and TCRdb kept only the in-frame ones, dropping some. The profile shows about 150,000 clones, 80% to 90% of them singletons. Sequenced input: PBMCs. These receptor sequences come from a woman aged 35 to 49 in good health and CMV-seropositive. Both conserved end residues are part of each CDR3. Fields, in order: clone size, J gene, D gene, V gene, CDR3 DNA, CDR3 protein. D genes are given only for firm matches. Clone size is stated in some rows and not others, as once, few, many or a class when expanded.

few,TRBJ2-7,-,TRBV6-1,TGTGCCAGCAGTGCCACGCAGATCGTCTACGAGCAGTACTTC,CASSATQIVYEQYF
-,TRBJ1-6,-,TRBV19,TGTGCCAGTGCCCGCGGGACCGAGAATTCACCCCTCCACTTT,CASARGTENSPLHF
-,TRBJ1-2,-,TRBV6-1,TGTGCCAGCACGGAGAACTATGGCTACACCTTC,CASTENYGYTF
-,TRBJ2-3,TRBD2,TRBV28,TGTGCCAGCAGGATTCTAGCGGTGGGGGCAGATACGCAGTATTTT,CASRILAVGADTQYF
-,TRBJ2-7,TRBD2,TRBV27,TGTGCCAGCAGTTTATCCGGGGCGGGAGGCTCCCTCTGGCAGTACTTC,CASSLSGAGGSLWQYF
-,TRBJ1-1,-,TRBV9,TGTGCCAGCAGCGTAGACATGGGGGGAGGAACTGAAGCTTTCTTT,CASSVDMGGGTEAFF
-,TRBJ1-5,-,TRBV7-2,TGTGCCAGCAGCCCTAATAGGGGACAGCCCCAGCATTTT,CASSPNRGQPQHF
-,TRBJ1-2,-,TRBV28,TGTGCCAGCAGCTTAGATCCCGAGGAACCGGGTGTTGGCTACACCTTC,CASSLDPEEPGVGYTF
-,TRBJ1-3,-,TRBV28,TGTGCCAGCAGTTTAAGGGGGAATACTGGAAACACCATATATTTT,CASSLRGNTGNTIYF
-,TRBJ2-1,TRBD2,TRBV28,TGTGCCAGCAGTACCACCGGGACTAGCGGCTACAATGAGCAGTTCTTC,CASSTTGTSGYNEQFF
-,TRBJ2-2,TRBD2,TRBV27,TGTGCCAGCAGTCCTAGGGTCACTAGCGGGAGCGGGACCGGGGAGCTGTTTTTT,CASSPRVTSGSGTGELFF
-,TRBJ1-5,-,TRBV7-3,TGTGCCAGCAGCCCTAATCAGCCCCAGCATTTT,CASSPNQPQHF
-,TRBJ2-1,TRBD2,TRBV29-1,TGCACCGCTTCGGGACTAGCCCCCTATGAGCAGTTCTTC,CTASGLAPYEQFF
-,TRBJ1-4,-,TRBV14,TGTGCCAGCAGCCAAAGGTCTACTTGGCGGTTTAATGAAAAACTGTTTTTT,CASSQRSTWRFNEKLFF
once,TRBJ2-7,-,TRBV18,TGTGCCAGCTCACCACAGGGGATGAGCCACGAGCAGTACTTC,CASSPQGMSHEQYF
-,TRBJ2-3,TRBD2,TRBV18,TGTGCCAGCTCCCCAGGACTAGCGGGAGGAGCAGATACGCAGTATTTT,CASSPGLAGGADTQYF
once,TRBJ1-3,-,TRBV29-1,TGCAGCGTTGAAGATGATGCCAGGGCTGGAAACACCATATATTTT,CSVEDDARAGNTIYF
-,TRBJ1-1,-,TRBV14,TGTGCCAGCAGCCAAGGGGGGGGTGTGGCTGAAGCTTTCTTT,CASSQGGGVAEAFF
-,TRBJ1-1,-,TRBV30,TGTGCCTGGAGGAGGGACACTCGTGAAGCTTTCTTT,CAWRRDTREAFF
-,TRBJ2-5,-,TRBV7-9,TGTGCCAGCAGCTTATCTCCGGAGACCCAGTACTTC,CASSLSPETQYF
-,TRBJ1-1,-,TRBV4-1,TGCGCCAGCAGCCAAGCTAGAAACACTGAAGCTTTCTTT,CASSQARNTEAFF
-,TRBJ2-3,TRBD2,TRBV12-5,TGTGCTAGTGCTCGAACCCCAGCGGGGGGACTCACAGATACGCAGTATTTT,CASARTPAGGLTDTQYF
-,TRBJ1-5,-,TRBV9,TGTGCCAGCAGCCTCGGGCAGGGGCACGGCCAGCCCCAGCATTTT,CASSLGQGHGQPQHF
-,TRBJ1-5,-,TRBV6-1,TGTGCCAGCAGTGACCGGAGGTATCAGCCCCAGCATTTT,CASSDRRYQPQHF
-,TRBJ1-5,TRBD1,TRBV27,TGTGCCAGCAGGGGGACAGGGTGGTTTCAATACAGCAATCAGCCCCAGCATTTT,CASRGTGWFQYSNQPQHF
-,TRBJ2-5,-,TRBV7-9,TGTGCCAGCAGCTTAGCGGGCGAGGGTCAAGAGACCCAGTACTTC,CASSLAGEGQETQYF
-,TRBJ2-1,-,TRBV5-1,TGCGCCAGCAGCTTTAGCCAGTCCTACAATGAGCAGTTCTTC,CASSFSQSYNEQFF
-,TRBJ1-2,-,TRBV28,TGTGCCAGCAGTTTAGGTCAGGGAAACACCTTC,CASSLGQGNTF
-,TRBJ1-1,TRBD1,TRBV2,TGTGCCAGCAGCGAACAGGGGACTGAAGCTTTCTTT,CASSEQGTEAFF
-,TRBJ1-5,TRBD1,TRBV4-1,TGCGCCAGCAGCCAAGGGGTAGGGGGCGGCAATCAGCCCCAGCATTTT,CASSQGVGGGNQPQHF
-,TRBJ2-7,TRBD2,TRBV30,TGTGCCTGGAGTTGGAGGGAGGGCCGGTACGAGCAGTACTTC,CAWSWREGRYEQYF
-,TRBJ1-5,-,TRBV2,TGTGCCAGCAGTGAAGGGACAGTCTCTCAGCCCCAGCATTTT,CASSEGTVSQPQHF
-,TRBJ2-2,-,TRBV11-2,TGTGCCAGCAGCTTAGGCCGGCACGGGACTGGGATTGACGGGGAGCTGTTTTTT,CASSLGRHGTGIDGELFF
-,TRBJ2-7,TRBD1,TRBV19,TGTGCCAGTAGGCCACAGGGGGCTATGGACGAGCAGTACTTC,CASRPQGAMDEQYF
-,TRBJ1-5,-,TRBV18,TGTGCCAGCTCACCAGAAACGCTGCCTACGGGGCCCCAGCATTTT,CASSPETLPTGPQHF
once,TRBJ1-1,TRBD1,TRBV28,TGTGCCAGCAACGTACCGGGACAGGGGAACACTGAAGCTTTCTTT,CASNVPGQGNTEAFF
-,TRBJ2-1,TRBD2,TRBV28,TGTGCCAGCAGTTTAGAAGGACTAGCGGGAGGCCCTCGGGGGCAGTTCTTC,CASSLEGLAGGPRGQFF
-,TRBJ2-7,-,TRBV30,TGTGCCTGGAATCCGGGGGGCGGGGAGCAGTACTTC,CAWNPGGGEQYF
-,TRBJ2-2,TRBD2,TRBV7-2,TGTGCCAGCAGCTTAAAGCCTAGCGGGGGGGCCAACACCGGGGAGCTGTTTTTT,CASSLKPSGGANTGELFF
-,TRBJ1-4,TRBD1,TRBV6-1,TGTGCCAGCAGTGTGACAGGGGGTGAAAAACTGTTTTTT,CASSVTGGEKLFF
-,TRBJ1-2,-,TRBV7-2,TGTGCCAGCAGCTTAGTCGGTCGGGGGGTTCCCTCCTATGGCTACACCTTC,CASSLVGRGVPSYGYTF
-,TRBJ2-7,-,TRBV25-1,TGTGCCAGCAGTGCCCTGGAGGAGCAGTACTTC,CASSALEEQYF
-,TRBJ1-4,-,TRBV6-1,TGTGCCAGCAGTGAAGGAATACAGGGAACTGAAAAACTGTTTTTT,CASSEGIQGTEKLFF
-,TRBJ2-7,TRBD1,TRBV7-9,TGTGCCAGCAGCTTGGGGACAGGGGTGAACGAGCAGTACTTC,CASSLGTGVNEQYF
-,TRBJ2-7,TRBD2,TRBV7-6,TGTGCCAGCAGCTTAGGGCGAGCGGGAGAAGGCTACGAGCAGTACTTC,CASSLGRAGEGYEQYF
-,TRBJ2-7,TRBD1,TRBV14,TGTGCCAGCAGCAAGACAGGGGCGACTTTCTACGAGCAGTACTTC,CASSKTGATFYEQYF
few,TRBJ2-1,-,TRBV4-1,TGCGCCAGCAGCCAAGACCCAGGACTGGTCTACAATGAGCAGTTCTTC,CASSQDPGLVYNEQFF
-,TRBJ2-7,-,TRBV7-2,TGTGCCAGCAGCTCGAGGACAGGGAGGGCCGAGCAGTACTTC,CASSSRTGRAEQYF
once,TRBJ2-7,TRBD1,TRBV29-1,TGCAGCAGGGACAGATTCTACGAGCAGTACTTC,CSRDRFYEQYF
-,TRBJ2-7,-,TRBV11-2,TGTGCCAGCAGCGACTGGAGATCTCCCTACGAGCAGTACTTC,CASSDWRSPYEQYF
-,TRBJ2-5,TRBD2,TRBV4-2,TGTGCCAGCAGCCAAGGGACTAGCAGGGAGACCCAGTACTTC,CASSQGTSRETQYF